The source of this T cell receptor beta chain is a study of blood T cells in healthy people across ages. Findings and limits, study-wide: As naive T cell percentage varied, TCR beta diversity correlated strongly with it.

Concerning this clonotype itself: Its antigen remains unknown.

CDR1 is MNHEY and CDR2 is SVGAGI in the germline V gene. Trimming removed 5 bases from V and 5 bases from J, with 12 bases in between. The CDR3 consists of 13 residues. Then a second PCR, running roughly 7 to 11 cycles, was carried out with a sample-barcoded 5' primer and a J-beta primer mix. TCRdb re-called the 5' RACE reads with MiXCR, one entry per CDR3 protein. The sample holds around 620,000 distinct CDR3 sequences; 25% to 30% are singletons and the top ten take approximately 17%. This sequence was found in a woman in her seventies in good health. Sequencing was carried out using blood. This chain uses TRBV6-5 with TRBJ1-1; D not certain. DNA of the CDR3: TGTGCCAGCAGTCCACTGAGTGGGACTGAAGCTTTCTTT. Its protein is CASSPLSGTEAFF.